These T cell receptor beta chains were read from a single sample in a study of blood T cell repertoires in COVID-19. Data came from immunoSEQ multiplex PCR; TCRdb stores just in-frame clones and leaves some out. The data hold about 170,000 clones, with less than 85% observed a single time. Sequenced input: peripheral blood. These receptor sequences come from a human donor with acute or convalescent COVID-19. The donor label of this sample is uncertain. Both conserved end residues are part of each CDR3. The D gene is left open where the match is weak. Where a row states a size, it is once, few, many or the class of an expanded clone; other rows omit it.

size: .
V: TRBV4-3
J: TRBJ1-1
D: .
CDR3: CASWWQRKERGTEAFF
DNA: TGCGCCAGCTGGTGGCAGCGGAAGGAGCGCGGCACTGAAGCTTTCTTT

size: few
V: TRBV6-5
J: TRBJ1-6
D: TRBD1
CDR3: CASSTGTGVPRALHF
DNA: TGTGCCAGCAGTACCGGTACAGGGGTCCCACGGGCCCTCCACTTT

size: once
V: TRBV11-3
J: TRBJ1-1
D: .
CDR3: CASSLQGHSPRPTEAFF
DNA: TGTGCCAGCAGCTTACAAGGACACAGCCCCCGCCCCACTGAAGCTTTCTTT

size: .
V: TRBV11-3
J: TRBJ1-2
D: .
CDR3: CASSLGRSNYGYTF
DNA: TGTGCCAGCAGCTTGGGGAGGTCTAACTATGGCTACACCTTC

size: .
V: TRBV5-1
J: TRBJ1-3
D: .
CDR3: CASSLTGRTSSGNTIYF
DNA: TGCGCCAGCAGCTTGACAGGGCGAACCTCCTCTGGAAACACCATATATTTT

size: .
V: TRBV5-5
J: TRBJ2-5
D: TRBD2
CDR3: CASSTRGGQETQYF
DNA: TGTGCCAGCAGCACCCGGGGGGGACAAGAGACCCAGTACTTC

size: .
V: TRBV7-2
J: TRBJ2-1
D: TRBD2
CDR3: CASSPRQRGNNEQFF
DNA: TGTGCCAGCAGCCCCCGCCAGCGGGGGAACAATGAGCAGTTCTTC

size: once
V: TRBV28
J: TRBJ1-5
D: .
CDR3: CASSRSQGWSNQPQHF
DNA: TGTGCCAGCAGCCGAAGCCAGGGTTGGAGCAATCAGCCCCAGCATTTT

size: .
V: TRBV12-3/TRBV12-4
J: TRBJ1-6
D: .
CDR3: CASSLLSNSPLHF
DNA: TGTGCCAGCAGTTTACTCTCTAATTCACCCCTCCACTTT

size: .
V: TRBV9
J: TRBJ2-5
D: TRBD1
CDR3: CASSATPGTGVFQETQYF
DNA: TGTGCCAGCAGCGCCACCCCCGGGACAGGGGTCTTTCAAGAGACCCAGTACTTC

size: few
V: TRBV7-3
J: TRBJ1-6
D: .
CDR3: CASSLTGLLLNNNSPLHF
DNA: TGTGCCAGCAGCTTGACAGGCCTTCTTCTGAATAATAATTCACCCCTCCACTTT

size: .
V: TRBV6-6
J: TRBJ2-5
D: .
CDR3: CASKGEETQYF
DNA: TGTGCCAGCAAGGGGGAAGAGACCCAGTACTTC

size: .
V: TRBV20-1
J: TRBJ1-1
D: .
CDR3: CSASDGRGAFF
DNA: TGCAGTGCTAGCGATGGGCGTGGTGCTTTCTTT

size: .
V: TRBV12-3/TRBV12-4
J: TRBJ2-7
D: TRBD1
CDR3: CASSPTGFGEQYF
DNA: TGTGCCAGCAGTCCGACAGGGTTTGGCGAGCAGTACTTC

size: .
V: TRBV9
J: TRBJ2-6
D: .
CDR3: CASSASLTGDLGTGANVLTF
DNA: TGTGCCAGCAGCGCCTCCCTTACCGGGGATTTGGGGACTGGGGCCAACGTCCTGACTTTC

size: .
V: TRBV27
J: TRBJ1-1
D: TRBD1
CDR3: CASSSYRDRGRTEAFF
DNA: TGTGCCAGCAGTTCCTATCGGGACAGGGGAAGAACTGAAGCTTTCTTT

size: .
V: TRBV11-3
J: TRBJ2-1
D: .
CDR3: CASSFGSEAGLDNEQFF
DNA: TGTGCCAGCAGCTTCGGGTCCGAGGCAGGGTTGGACAATGAGCAGTTCTTC

size: once
V: TRBV9
J: TRBJ2-1
D: .
CDR3: CASSWGGLNNEQFF
DNA: TGTGCCAGCTCATGGGGGGGCTTGAACAATGAGCAGTTCTTC

size: .
V: TRBV30
J: TRBJ1-2
D: TRBD1
CDR3: CAWIQQGGLWTGSYRNYGYTF
DNA: TGTGCCTGGATCCAACAGGGTGGTCTGTGGACAGGTTCCTATCGTAACTATGGCTACACCTTC

size: .
V: TRBV5-4
J: TRBJ2-7
D: .
CDR3: CASSLGTISYEQYF
DNA: TGTGCCAGCAGCTTGGGGACTATCTCCTACGAGCAGTACTTC

size: .
V: TRBV20-1
J: TRBJ2-1
D: .
CDR3: CSARDSDEQFF
DNA: TGCAGTGCTAGAGATTCCGATGAGCAGTTCTTC

size: once
V: TRBV5-4
J: TRBJ1-2
D: .
CDR3: CASSSGRGSAGYTF
DNA: TGTGCCAGCAGCTCGGGGAGGGGGTCCGCTGGCTACACCTTC

size: .
V: TRBV18
J: TRBJ1-3
D: .
CDR3: CASSSYGISGNTIYF
DNA: TGTGCCAGCTCATCGTACGGTATCTCTGGAAACACCATATATTTT